These T cell receptor beta chains were read from a single sample in a study of blood T cells in healthy people across ages. One entry per CDR3 protein results from TCRdb running MiXCR on the 5' RACE reads. The repertoire holds 1.5 million to 2 million distinct CDR3 sequences, 28% seen once, with roughly 8% in the top ten. What was sequenced was blood. Source of these receptors: a woman aged 25 to 39 in good health. CDR3s include the opening cysteine and the closing phenylalanine or tryptophan. D genes are given only for firm matches. For some rows the clone size is stated as once, few or many, or as a class when expanded; others skip it.

d_call: -; v_call: TRBV7-9; clone_size: many; j_call: TRBJ2-7; cdr3_nt: TGTGCCAGCAGCTTAGCGTCCGACAGCCACTACGAGCAGTACTTC; cdr3_aa: CASSLASDSHYEQYF
d_call: TRBD2; v_call: TRBV18; clone_size: -; j_call: TRBJ2-5; cdr3_nt: TGTGCCAGCTCACCACCGGGACTAGCGGTAGAGACCCAGTACTTC; cdr3_aa: CASSPPGLAVETQYF
d_call: TRBD2; v_call: TRBV5-1; clone_size: -; j_call: TRBJ2-7; cdr3_nt: TGCGCCAGCGGCCCGGGGCGGGAGGCCTCCTACGAGCAGTACTTC; cdr3_aa: CASGPGREASYEQYF
d_call: TRBD1; v_call: TRBV30; clone_size: -; j_call: TRBJ2-2; cdr3_nt: TGTGCCTGGAGTACCTGGACAGGTCCCACCGGGGAGCTGTTTTTT; cdr3_aa: CAWSTWTGPTGELFF
d_call: -; v_call: TRBV20-1; clone_size: few; j_call: TRBJ1-1; cdr3_nt: TGCAGTGCTAGAGTAGGGGGGCCGGGACACTCGAACACTGAAGCTTTCTTT; cdr3_aa: CSARVGGPGHSNTEAFF
d_call: -; v_call: TRBV20-1; clone_size: -; j_call: TRBJ1-1; cdr3_nt: TGCAGTGCTAGGTTCCAGGGGATGACTGAAGCTTTCTTT; cdr3_aa: CSARFQGMTEAFF
d_call: TRBD1; v_call: TRBV11-3; clone_size: once; j_call: TRBJ2-2; cdr3_nt: TGTGCCAGCCAGGACAGGGCTTCCGGGGAGCTGTTTTTT; cdr3_aa: CASQDRASGELFF
d_call: -; v_call: TRBV12-3/TRBV12-4; clone_size: -; j_call: TRBJ2-1; cdr3_nt: TGTGCCAGCAGTTTAATGGCCGTCTTAAATGAGCAGTTCTTC; cdr3_aa: CASSLMAVLNEQFF
d_call: -; v_call: TRBV12-5; clone_size: -; j_call: TRBJ1-5; cdr3_nt: TGTGCTGGTGGTTGGGGCCCGAGAATGTCAGGTAATCAGCCCCAGCATTTT; cdr3_aa: CAGGWGPRMSGNQPQHF
d_call: -; v_call: TRBV7-2; clone_size: -; j_call: TRBJ2-5; cdr3_nt: TGTACCAGCAGCTTAGCTGGTTCGCTAGAGACCCAGTACTTC; cdr3_aa: CTSSLAGSLETQYF
d_call: -; v_call: TRBV6-2/TRBV6-3; clone_size: -; j_call: TRBJ2-4; cdr3_nt: TGTGCCAGCAGCCGACAGGCGGAGGCCAAAAACATTCAGTACTTC; cdr3_aa: CASSRQAEAKNIQYF
d_call: -; v_call: TRBV7-8; clone_size: once; j_call: TRBJ2-5; cdr3_nt: TGTGCCAGCAGCTTAGGATACAGTAAAGAGACCCAGTACTTC; cdr3_aa: CASSLGYSKETQYF
d_call: TRBD1; v_call: TRBV29-1; clone_size: few; j_call: TRBJ2-5; cdr3_nt: TGCAGTGTCACGACAGGGTTGGGGGAGACCCAGTACTTC; cdr3_aa: CSVTTGLGETQYF
d_call: TRBD1; v_call: TRBV24-1; clone_size: -; j_call: TRBJ1-4; cdr3_nt: TGTGCCACCAGTGCCACTCCGGGACAGGGGGAGGAAAAACTGTTTTTT; cdr3_aa: CATSATPGQGEEKLFF
d_call: -; v_call: TRBV9; clone_size: -; j_call: TRBJ1-1; cdr3_nt: TGTGCCAGCAGCGTAGGGGGACCTTCTTCTGAAGCTTTCTTT; cdr3_aa: CASSVGGPSSEAFF
d_call: -; v_call: TRBV7-9; clone_size: -; j_call: TRBJ2-1; cdr3_nt: TGTGCCAGCAGCTTAGATTCCCCCCAAAATGGGCAGTTCTTC; cdr3_aa: CASSLDSPQNGQFF
d_call: TRBD1; v_call: TRBV19; clone_size: -; j_call: TRBJ2-4; cdr3_nt: TGTGCCAGTTCCTCGAAGGGGGACAGTAAAGAGCAGTACTTC; cdr3_aa: CASSSKGDSKEQYF
d_call: TRBD2; v_call: TRBV28; clone_size: -; j_call: TRBJ2-5; cdr3_nt: TGTGCCAGCAGCATACCTAGCGGGGGACTCTACAATGAGCAGTACTTC; cdr3_aa: CASSIPSGGLYNEQYF
d_call: TRBD1; v_call: TRBV5-1; clone_size: -; j_call: TRBJ1-5; cdr3_nt: TGCGCCAGCAGCTTGACAGGGGAACATCAGCCCCAGCATTTT; cdr3_aa: CASSLTGEHQPQHF
d_call: -; v_call: TRBV7-6; clone_size: few; j_call: TRBJ2-1; cdr3_nt: TGTGCCACAGAAGGAAGGGGCCAGCAGTTCTTC; cdr3_aa: CATEGRGQQFF
d_call: -; v_call: TRBV6-6; clone_size: many; j_call: TRBJ2-1; cdr3_nt: TGTGCCAGCAGTTCCACCGGTTGGCAGTTCTTC; cdr3_aa: CASSSTGWQFF
d_call: TRBD2; v_call: TRBV13; clone_size: -; j_call: TRBJ2-7; cdr3_nt: TGTGCCGGCAGCTGGGCTGGGCTAGCGGCCACCTACGAGCAGTACTTC; cdr3_aa: CAGSWAGLAATYEQYF
d_call: -; v_call: TRBV7-7; clone_size: -; j_call: TRBJ2-3; cdr3_nt: TGTGCCAGCGCTAATGGAGATACGCAGTATTTT; cdr3_aa: CASANGDTQYF
d_call: -; v_call: TRBV7-9; clone_size: few; j_call: TRBJ2-7; cdr3_nt: TGTGCCAGCAGCTTGACAGTCGGCAATGAGCAGTACTTC; cdr3_aa: CASSLTVGNEQYF
d_call: -; v_call: TRBV6-6; clone_size: many; j_call: TRBJ1-6; cdr3_nt: TGTGCCAGCAGTTACTTGGGGGGTGGGGGTAATTCACCCCTCCACTTT; cdr3_aa: CASSYLGGGGNSPLHF
d_call: -; v_call: TRBV9; clone_size: -; j_call: TRBJ2-1; cdr3_nt: TGTGCCAGCAGCACCTCCCTAGGGTATCGCTCCTACAATGAGCAGTTCTTC; cdr3_aa: CASSTSLGYRSYNEQFF
d_call: -; v_call: TRBV11-2; clone_size: -; j_call: TRBJ1-1; cdr3_nt: TGTGCCAGCAGCTTAGCGGGTAGGTCGAACACTGAAGCTTTCTTT; cdr3_aa: CASSLAGRSNTEAFF
d_call: -; v_call: TRBV6-6; clone_size: -; j_call: TRBJ1-2; cdr3_nt: TGTGCCAGCTCGTGGGGTGGCCGTGATGGCTACACCTTC; cdr3_aa: CASSWGGRDGYTF
d_call: -; v_call: TRBV12-3/TRBV12-4; clone_size: -; j_call: TRBJ1-1; cdr3_nt: TGTGCCAGCAGTCTAACGTACAGCAACACTGAAGCTTTCTTT; cdr3_aa: CASSLTYSNTEAFF
d_call: -; v_call: TRBV9; clone_size: -; j_call: TRBJ2-7; cdr3_nt: TGTGCCAGCAGCCCTCGGTTGGGGGCATGGGAGCAGTACTTC; cdr3_aa: CASSPRLGAWEQYF
d_call: TRBD2; v_call: TRBV20-1; clone_size: -; j_call: TRBJ2-5; cdr3_nt: TGCAGTGCTAGAGATTTCGGGGGGGCAGAGACCCAGTACTTC; cdr3_aa: CSARDFGGAETQYF
d_call: -; v_call: TRBV11-2; clone_size: -; j_call: TRBJ2-5; cdr3_nt: TGTGCCGGCAGCCCAGACAGATACGAGACCCAGTACTTC; cdr3_aa: CAGSPDRYETQYF
d_call: TRBD1; v_call: TRBV5-1; clone_size: few; j_call: TRBJ1-1; cdr3_nt: TGCGCCAGCACCACCGCAGGGGGAAACACTGAAGCTTTCTTT; cdr3_aa: CASTTAGGNTEAFF
d_call: -; v_call: TRBV12-3/TRBV12-4; clone_size: -; j_call: TRBJ1-2; cdr3_nt: TGTGCCAGCAGTTCAAGACCGAACTATGGCTACACCTTC; cdr3_aa: CASSSRPNYGYTF
d_call: -; v_call: TRBV5-1; clone_size: few; j_call: TRBJ2-4; cdr3_nt: TGCGCCAGCAGCCCTCAATTGGGGGGTGGCGACATTCAGTACTTC; cdr3_aa: CASSPQLGGGDIQYF